This T cell receptor beta chain was sequenced for a study of CD8+CD57+ T cells in acquired aplastic anemia. Study as a whole: CD4+ and CD8+ cells, once sorted, gave DNA averaging approximately 3 ug.

This clonotype was detected only once. The junction departs from germline at one end; a sequencing error may be responsible. Patients included in sequencing had previously demonstrated CD8+CD57+ cell expansion by flow cytometry. Germline-derived CDR1 and CDR2 are ENHRY and SYGVKD. This CDR3 has 16 residues. Using genomic DNA as the template, TCR beta VDJ and CDR3 profiling was carried out. TCRdb reanalysed the reads using MiXCR and keeps one entry per CDR3 protein. In the table there are about 180,000 distinct CDR3 sequences, about half of which are singletons. Sequenced material: sorted CD4+, CD8+, or CD8+CD57+ T cells (not recorded which) from PBMCs. The chain is built from TRBV10-3 and TRBJ2-1; 13 nucleotides align to TRBD2. This clonotype was sampled from a human donor with aplastic anemia. The CDR3 bases are TGTGCCAGCAGTTACGGACTAGCGGGGGAAAACAATGAGCAGTTCTTC. As protein: CASSYGLAGENNEQFF.